This T cell receptor beta chain was recovered during a study of blood T cell repertoires in COVID-19. Across the whole study: Acute-phase and convalescent COVID-19 samples originated in the United States, Italy and Spain.

This CDR3 region has 12 residues. Germline assignment: CDR1 SGHDT and CDR2 YYEEEE. Losses at the gene ends were 1 base for V and 15 bases for J; bases not matched to a gene: 7. Repertoires were generated with immunoSEQ multiplex PCR, while TCRdb's copy carries only in-frame clones and drops some. The repertoire holds 200,000 or so clones, with around 84% as singletons. This chain joins TRBV5-6 and TRBJ2-1; TRBD2 matches 7 bases. The sequenced sample consisted of peripheral blood. This clonotype was obtained from a man aged 40-49 years who had recovered from COVID-19. CDR3 sequence reads: CASSLSSGNPFF. The CDR3 coding sequence is TGTGCCAGCAGCTTGTCTAGCGGCAACCCGTTCTTC.